These 2 T cell receptor beta chains came from one sample sequenced in a study of cytomegalovirus exposure and HLA in healthy donors. Amplification used 60 Vbeta primers and 13 Jbeta primers. Clones were sequenced by immunoSEQ multiplex PCR, and TCRdb holds only the in-frame ones, with some missing. Seen here are approximately 35,000 clones, roughly 84% observed once, and the top ten hold around 3.6%. Sequencing was carried out using PBMCs. These receptors all stem from a woman under 30 in good health and CMV-seronegative.

V gene TRBV4-2 combines with J gene TRBJ2-1; D ambiguous. In germline, CDR1 is LGHNA, CDR2 YNFKEQ. The CDR3 contains 16 residues. V was pared by 3 bases and J by 5 bases, with 17 bases between. CDR3 DNA sequence: TGTGCCAGCAGCCACCTCGGTGGTGTCGAGAACAATGAGCAGTTCTTC. Translation gives CASSHLGGVENNEQFF.

V and J are TRBV19 and TRBJ2-1; TRBD1 might be the D (5 bases). The CDR3 spans 15 residues. V lost 5 bases to trimming and J lost 0 bases, with 11 bases between them. Germline V gives CDR1 LNHDA, CDR2 SQIVND (reference sequence). The CDR3 nucleotides are TGTGCCAGTAGTGGACACTCGAGCTCCTACAATGAGCAGTTCTTC. Its translation: CASSGHSSSYNEQFF.